The TCR beta chain described here comes from a study of Ad26.COV2.S vaccination and SARS-CoV-2 variants. Study overall: This donor came from the COV1001 trial of Ad26.COV2.S. Study-level findings and limits: Assessments of TCR breadth and depth may have underestimated the total T cell responses.

Assay used: immunoSEQ multiplex PCR; TCRdb lists only in-frame clones, some missing. The data contain 380,000 or so clones, approximately 86% of them singletons. As for treatment: roughly 18 received Ad26.COV2.S at low or high dose, single or two shots; roughly five received placebo; per-sample allocation not given. Following the first vaccine or placebo injection, samples were taken on day 63. Between the trimmed V and J ends, which lost 7 bases and 4 bases, there was a span of 11 bases. This CDR3 comprises 12 residues. This clone was observed a single time. Its antigen is unknown. The rearrangement links TRBV12-3 or TRBV12-4 to TRBJ2-7; a possible D gene is TRBD1 (6 bases). This clonotype was obtained from a person between 18 and 65 years old who received the Ad26.COV2.S COVID-19 vaccine or a placebo. Sequenced here: peripheral blood, sampled in a trial of Ad26.COV2.S vaccine versus placebo. The CDR3 DNA reads TGTGCCAGCAACCAACAGGGTTACGAGCAGTACTTC. This translates into CASNQQGYEQYF.